One and the same sample provided the 13 T cell receptor beta chains below, sequenced in a study of blood T cell repertoires in COVID-19. Using immunoSEQ multiplex PCR, the repertoire was profiled, and TCRdb retains in-frame clones only, with some absent. The sample consists of tens of thousands of clones, more than 75% of them appearing once. Input material: peripheral blood. These receptors were obtained from a man aged 45-60 years with active COVID-19.

The CDR3 loop reads CASRQGQRNTEAFF. CDR3 DNA sequence: TGTGCCAGCAGACAGGGACAGAGGAACACTGAAGCTTTCTTT. J is TRBJ1-1 and V is TRBV28; 7 nucleotides agree with TRBD1. The junction had 5 bases not matched to a gene; V was cut back by 6 bases and J by 1 base. Germline-derived CDR1 and CDR2 are MDHEN and SYDVKM. The CDR3 length is 14 residues.

The chain couples TRBV23-1 to TRBJ1-1, with TRBD1 identical over 10 bases. TRBV23-1 carries the ORF label, with uncertain function. This CDR3 has 16 amino acids. V shed 5 bases, J shed 0 bases, and the junction held 6 bases outside the gene matches. CDR3 protein: CASSNGTGDLNTEAFF. In nucleotides, the CDR3 is TGCGCCAGCAGTAACGGGACAGGGGATTTGAACACTGAAGCTTTCTTT.

The J gene is TRBJ2-1, the V gene TRBV19; 8 positions match TRBD2. Per germline, CDR1 LNHDA and CDR2 SQIVND (reference sequence). The CDR3 spans 15 residues. J lost 6 bases, V lost 3 bases, and 7 bases had no gene match. The CDR3 reads CASSMVGSGSNEQFF. Written as DNA, the CDR3 is TGTGCCAGTAGTATGGTCGGGAGCGGGAGCAATGAGCAGTTCTTC.

The V and J genes are TRBV29-1 and TRBJ2-7; D gene ambiguous. In germline, CDR1 is SQVTM, CDR2 ANQGSEA. This CDR3 region has 11 residues. V was cut by 1 base and J by 5 bases, with 6 bases left in between. This CDR3 reads CSVEVADEQYF. CDR3 sequence (DNA): TGCAGCGTTGAAGTGGCGGACGAGCAGTACTTC.

The chain couples TRBV18 to TRBJ1-1; D remains unclear. With 3 bases removed from V and 0 bases from J, the gap between germline ends came to 5 bases. Germline values: CDR1 KGHSH, CDR2 LQKENI. This CDR3 has 13 amino acids. The CDR3 DNA sequence: TGTGCCAGCTCACCTGGCATGAACACTGAAGCTTTCTTT. Protein: CASSPGMNTEAFF. The full variable domain, in which reference TRBV18 and TRBJ1-1 provide the parts outside the CDR3, is NAGVMQNPRHLVRRRGQEARLRCSPMKGHSHVYWYRQLPEEGLKFMVYLQKENIIDESGMPKERFSAEFPKEGPSILRIQQVVRGDSAAYFCASSPGMNTEAFFGQGTRLTVV.

This chain connects TRBV10-3 to TRBJ1-1; TRBD1 agrees at 9 bases. The CDR3 has 14 amino acids. Germline V lookup: CDR1 ENHRY, CDR2 SYGVKD. V was pared by 6 bases and J by 4 bases, with 6 bases of the junction left unmatched. The CDR3 sequence: CAISPSTGGTEAFF. In DNA form, the CDR3 reads TGTGCCATCAGCCCATCGACAGGGGGCACTGAAGCTTTCTTT.

V usage is TRBV7-2 and J usage is TRBJ1-3; a possible D gene is TRBD1 (5 bases). The CDR3 runs 15 residues. V lost 1 base and J 4 bases, leaving 11 bases between the germline ends. Germline V gene lookup returns CDR1 SGHTA and CDR2 FQGNSA. CDR3 sequence (DNA): TGTGCCAGCAGCTTAGGGACAAGGAAAGGAAACACCATATATTTT. It translates to CASSLGTRKGNTIYF.

This clone was seen just once. The V and J genes are TRBV19 and TRBJ2-7; 12 bases line up with TRBD2. Trimming at V came to 4 bases and at J to 6 bases, leaving 7 bases not matched to a gene. CDR3 size: 15 residues. CDR1 and CDR2 (germline): LNHDA, SQIVND (reference sequence). In DNA, the CDR3 is TGTGCCAGTAGTACGACTAGCGGGAGCCCTCGCGAGCAGTACTTC. Translated: CASSTTSGSPREQYF.

In this sample, this clone turned up once. The chain is built from TRBV4-1 and TRBJ1-5; D perhaps matches TRBD1 (6 bases). Germline V gives CDR1 MGHRA, CDR2 YSYEKL. CDR3 length: 17 residues. Trimming took off 4 bases at V and 0 bases at J, with 16 bases between the two ends. Written as DNA, the CDR3 is TGCGCCAGCAGCCCCCCGACAGGAACCTATAGCAATCAGCCCCAGCATTTT. Protein sequence: CASSPPTGTYSNQPQHF.

The chain couples TRBV18 to TRBJ1-6, with 9 positions matching TRBD1. Looked up from germline, CDR1 is KGHSH and CDR2 is LQKENI. Trimming took 6 bases from V and 10 from J; bases not matched to a gene: 7. The CDR3 is 14 amino acids. CDR3 sequence reads: CASSPGQGKSPLHF. CDR3 nucleotides: TGTGCCAGCTCTCCTGGACAGGGGAAATCACCCCTCCACTTT.

This sequence joins TRBV14 and TRBJ2-3; the D gene is possibly TRBD1 (5 bases). Trimming pared 5 bases from V and 2 bases from J, leaving 11 bases between. Looked up from germline, CDR1 is SGHDN and CDR2 is FVKESK. The CDR3 is 14 amino acids. This CDR3 is CASSSGIHTDTQYF. The CDR3 coding sequence is TGTGCCAGCAGCTCAGGGATTCACACAGATACGCAGTATTTT.

This clone was detected only once. The chain combines TRBV7-3 with TRBJ2-2, with D tentatively TRBD2 (5 bases). V was shortened by 2 bases and J by 5 bases, with 12 bases between the two germline ends. Germline V gene lookup returns CDR1 SGHTA and CDR2 FQGTGA. The length of the CDR3 is 15 residues. The CDR3 reads CASSLRGLSTGELFF. The CDR3 nucleotides are TGTGCCAGCAGCTTACGAGGACTTTCTACCGGGGAGCTGTTTTTT.

This chain links TRBV12-3 or TRBV12-4 with TRBJ1-4; no definite D call. The CDR3 sequence is 12 residues long. Trimming left V 10 bases short and J 4 bases short, with 10 bases between. CDR3 amino acids: CATTQYNEKLFF. The CDR3 coding sequence is TGTGCCACCACCCAGTATAATGAAAAACTGTTTTTT.